This TCR beta chain originates from a study of blood T cells in healthy people across ages. Alongside a J-beta primer mix, a sample-barcoded 5' primer served in a second PCR lasting roughly 6 to 11 cycles. One entry per CDR3 protein results from TCRdb running MiXCR on the 5' RACE reads. Of approximately 830,000 distinct CDR3 sequences in the sample, 62% are singletons; the top ten hold 25% to 35%. CDR1 and CDR2 from the germline V gene are SQVTM and ANQGSEA. V gave up 5 bases and J gave up 0 bases, with 17 bases separating them. This CDR3 comprises 16 residues. The chain is built from TRBV29-1 and TRBJ2-4; D unresolved. The clonotype originates from a man aged 25-40 years in good health. Sequenced material: blood. The CDR3 reads CSVLTHLSLAKNIQYF. CDR3 DNA sequence: TGCAGCGTTCTCACACACTTATCCCTAGCCAAAAACATTCAGTACTTC.